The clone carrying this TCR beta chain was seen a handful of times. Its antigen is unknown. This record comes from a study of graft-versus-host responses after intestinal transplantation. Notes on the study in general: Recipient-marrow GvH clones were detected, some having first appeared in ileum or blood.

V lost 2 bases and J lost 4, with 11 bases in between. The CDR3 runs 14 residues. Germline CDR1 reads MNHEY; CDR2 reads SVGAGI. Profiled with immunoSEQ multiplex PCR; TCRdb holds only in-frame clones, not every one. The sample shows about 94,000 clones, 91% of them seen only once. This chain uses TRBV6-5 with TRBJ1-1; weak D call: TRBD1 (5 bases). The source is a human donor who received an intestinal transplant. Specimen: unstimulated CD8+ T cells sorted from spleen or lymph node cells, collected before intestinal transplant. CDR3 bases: TGTGCCAGCAGTTACCGAGACAGAACCACTGAAGCTTTCTTT. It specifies CASSYRDRTTEAFF.